The clone carrying this T cell receptor (beta chain) was detected a few times. Antigen unknown. This sample was taken from a study of T cells in Graves' hyperthyroidism and ophthalmopathy. The authors deemed Graves' hyperthyroidism stable absent ophthalmopathy progression within 18 months. Participants, patients aged 18 to 65, had newly diagnosed hyperthyroidism with a duration under 2 months. RNA transcripts were the template for amplifying TCR beta CDR3 regions. The study used the HTBI primer set for a first-round RT-PCR of the TCR CDR3. TCRdb used MiXCR to reprocess the multiplex PCR reads, holding one entry per CDR3 protein. The data show 300,000 to 400,000 distinct CDR3 sequences, with around 23% seen just once and about 50% held by the top ten. Notes on the study in general: Model output signaled ophthalmopathy a median roughly 6 months ahead of onset. Stable hyperthyroidism and ophthalmopathy were separated using 13 V-J signatures.

Germline V gene data show CDR1 as MNHNS and CDR2 as SASEGT. The CDR3 spans 16 residues. V shed 5 bases, J shed 3 bases, and the junction held 6 bases outside the gene matches. This chain uses TRBV6-1 with TRBJ1-5; 11 bases are shared with TRBD1. The sequencing sample was made of blood. The TCR originated in a woman aged 45-65 years with Graves' hyperthyroidism. The CDR3 loop is CASSSGQGGVNQPQHF. The CDR3, as DNA: TGTGCCAGCAGTTCGGGACAGGGGGGTGTCAATCAGCCCCAGCATTTT.